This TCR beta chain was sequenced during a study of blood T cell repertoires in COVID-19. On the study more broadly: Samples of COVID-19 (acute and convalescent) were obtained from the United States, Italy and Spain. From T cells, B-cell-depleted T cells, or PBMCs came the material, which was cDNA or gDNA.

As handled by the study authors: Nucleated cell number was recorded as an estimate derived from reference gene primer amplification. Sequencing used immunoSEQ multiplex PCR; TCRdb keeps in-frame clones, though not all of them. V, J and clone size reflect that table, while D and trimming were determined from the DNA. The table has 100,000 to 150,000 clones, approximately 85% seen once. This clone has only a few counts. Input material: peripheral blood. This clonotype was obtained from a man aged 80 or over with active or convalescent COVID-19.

The CDR3 sequence: CASSHRTGNYEQYF. In DNA form, the CDR3 reads TGTGCCAGTAGTCATAGGACAGGGAATTACGAGCAGTACTTC. V usage is TRBV19 and J usage is TRBJ2-7; TRBD1 agrees at 8 bases. CDR1 and CDR2 (germline): LNHDA, SQIVND (reference sequence). The CDR3 is 14 amino acids. V dropped 5 bases and J dropped 4; count of bases not matched to a gene: 7.